These 29 T cell receptor beta chains were sequenced from one sample in a study of regulatory T cells in long-lasting Graves disease. Time point noted: newly diagnosed GD, antithyroid drugs for less than 3 months. With RNA extracted from PBMCs as input, the TCR library was made. Arm-PCR of CDR3 regions and iRepertoire HTBI primers were the basis on which TCR beta libraries were built. TCRdb itself ran the multiplex PCR reads through MiXCR, one entry per CDR3 protein. The sample comprises roughly 530,000 distinct CDR3 sequences, about 16% of which are singletons, and 25% rests with the top ten. A further study also used this sample, focusing on T cells in Graves' hyperthyroidism and ophthalmopathy.

Specimen: peripheral blood mononuclear cells (PBMCs), collected at new diagnosis, from a patient treated with antithyroid drugs. These receptors were collected from a woman aged 40 to 65 with Graves disease.

This clonotype was seen at least ten times. The chain couples TRBV2 to TRBJ2-5; the match to TRBD1 covers 9 bases. The germline V gene encodes CDR1 SNHLY and CDR2 FYNNEI. V shed 6 bases, J shed 4 bases, and the junction held 9 bases outside the gene matches. This CDR3 has 15 residues. CDR3 in DNA: TGTGCCAGCAGCGACCGAACAGGGGGCGGAGAGACCCAGTACTTC. This translates into CASSDRTGGGETQYF.

The chain couples TRBV9 to TRBJ2-3; unclear D gene. Germline values: CDR1 SGDLS, CDR2 YYNGEE. V was cut by 3 bases and J by 2 bases, with 7 bases left in between. The CDR3 has 13 amino acids. Here the CDR3 DNA reads TGTGCCAGCAGCGACCGGGTCACAGATACGCAGTATTTT. It translates to CASSDRVTDTQYF.

The chain combines TRBV7-3 with TRBJ2-1; TRBD2 might be the D (6 bases). The length of the CDR3 is 20 residues. V was cut by 4 bases and J by 6 bases, with 31 bases left in between. Germline V gene lookup returns CDR1 SGHTA and CDR2 FQGTGA. This chain's CDR3 is CASSSRRMPIPGLFPNEQFF. CDR3 DNA: TGTGCCAGCAGCTCTCGACGGATGCCTATTCCGGGACTCTTTCCCAATGAGCAGTTCTTC.

V gene TRBV6-1 combines with J gene TRBJ1-6; no definite D call. Germline V gene data show CDR1 as MNHNS and CDR2 as SASEGT. The CDR3 sequence is 14 residues long. Deletions cut 6 bases from V and 4 bases from J, with 10 bases between. CDR3 bases: TGTGCCAGCAGAGAGGGAATTTATAATTCACCCCTCCACTTT. It is translated as CASREGIYNSPLHF.

This clonotype was seen a few times. The rearrangement links TRBV19 to TRBJ2-1; D possibly matches TRBD1 or TRBD2 (5 bases each). The V end lost 2 bases, the J end lost 2 bases, and 25 bases lay between the germline ends. The CDR3 has 20 residues. Germline CDR1 reads LNHDA; CDR2 reads SQIVND (reference sequence). The CDR3 DNA reads as TGTGCCAGTAGTATAAGGGGTATAAGGACTCTTATTAGAACCTACAATGAGCAGTTCTTC. Translation gives CASSIRGIRTLIRTYNEQFF.

A few counts support this clonotype. This chain uses TRBV4-1 with TRBJ2-5; tentative D call: TRBD1 (6 bases). The length of the CDR3 is 17 residues. CDR1 MGHRA and CDR2 YSYEKL come from the germline V gene. V lost 3 bases to trimming and J lost 5 bases, with 22 bases between them. This chain's CDR3 is CASSQDSLDLSRETQYF. The CDR3 bases are TGCGCCAGCAGCCAGGACAGCTTGGACCTTTCGCGGGAGACCCAGTACTTC.

This clonotype has at least ten counts. The gene calls are TRBV2 and TRBJ2-5, with TRBD1 matching over 7 bases. J gave up 1 base and V 9 bases, and 2 bases lay outside the gene matches. The CDR3 covers 12 residues. The germline CDR1 and CDR2 sequences are SNHLY and FYNNEI. The CDR3: CARGQSQETQYF. Written as DNA, the CDR3 is TGTGCCAGGGGACAGAGCCAAGAGACCCAGTACTTC.

There are many counts of this clonotype. This chain joins TRBV2 and TRBJ2-5; 9 bases fit TRBD2. The germline V gene encodes CDR1 SNHLY and CDR2 FYNNEI. The CDR3 length is 15 residues. V shed 1 base and J 5 bases; nucleotides not matched to a gene: 5. DNA for the CDR3: TGTGCCAGCAGTGAAGTCCTAGCGGGGAAGGAGACCCAGTACTTC. Encoded protein: CASSEVLAGKETQYF.

This clonotype turned up a few times. The V gene is TRBV7-2, the J gene TRBJ1-5; no clear D gene. The CDR3 is 13 amino acids. V shed 1 base and J shed 4 bases, with 5 bases lying between them. Germline assignment: CDR1 SGHTA and CDR2 FQGNSA. In DNA form, the CDR3 reads TGTGCCAGCAGCTTAGTTGCGAATCAGCCCCAGCATTTT. It codes for CASSLVANQPQHF.

Remarks on this clonotype: A junction boundary mismatches the germline segment, possibly from a read error. This sequence joins TRBV30 and TRBJ1-6; maybe TRBD1 (6 bases). The germline V gene encodes CDR1 GTSNPN and CDR2 SVGIG (reference sequence). The CDR3 covers 12 residues. The CDR3 DNA reads TGTGCGTGGGGGCGAGTTAATTCACTCCTCCACTTT. Amino acids: CAWGRVNSLLHF.

This clonotype was observed at least ten times. The chain uses TRBV12-5 and TRBJ1-2; unclear D gene. The CDR3 consists of 18 residues. The germline CDR1 and CDR2 sequences are LGHNT and FRNRAP. With 0 bases removed from V and 3 bases from J, the gap between germline ends came to 20 bases. The CDR3 bases are TGTGCTAGTGGTTTGGTACTGAGGACCGGCGGTCGGTACTATGGCTACACCTTC. It translates to CASGLVLRTGGRYYGYTF.

This clonotype was recorded many times. The chain is built from TRBV15 and TRBJ1-2, with a weak D call TRBD1 (6 bases). The V gene lost 5 bases and the J gene lost 7 bases, with 14 bases spanning the gap. The CDR3 runs 13 residues. CDR1 is LNHNV, CDR2 YYDKDF, per germline (reference sequence). The chain's CDR3 is CATSPFHRAGYTF. DNA for the CDR3: TGTGCCACCAGCCCATTCCACAGGGCTGGCTACACCTTC. The variable domain in full, with the rest retrieved from reference TRBV15 and TRBJ1-2, is DAMVIQNPRYQVTQFGKPVTLSCSQTLNHNVMYWYQQKSSQAPKLLFHYYDKDFNNEADTPDNFQSRRPNTSFCFLDIRSPGLGDTAMYLCATSPFHRAGYTFGSGTRLTVV.

This clonotype showed up many times. The chain links TRBV5-5 to TRBJ2-2; 9 nucleotides agree with TRBD1. Germline CDR1 and CDR2: SGHKS and YYEKEE (reference sequence). V lost 4 bases to trimming and J lost 7 bases; unmatched junction nucleotides: 8. The CDR3 is 15 amino acids. CDR3 sequence reads: CASSLRTGEGGELFF. In DNA form, the CDR3 reads TGTGCCAGCAGCCTGAGGACAGGGGAGGGCGGGGAGCTGTTTTTT.

Comment on this clonotype: The junction does not match germline at one end; this may be a read error. The chain carries TRBV28 and TRBJ2-7; a possible D gene is TRBD1 (6 bases). Per the germline V gene, CDR1 is MDHEN and CDR2 is SYDVKM. There are 19 residues in the CDR3. CDR3 in amino acids: CASSYLLGLRQANSYDQYF. For the CDR3, the DNA is TGTGCCAGCAGTTACCTCTTGGGGTTAAGACAGGCCAACTCCTACGATCAGTACTTC. Full variable domain (remainder filled in from reference TRBV28 and TRBJ2-7): DVKVTQSSRYLVKRTGEKVFLECVQDMDHENMFWYRQDPGLGLRLIYFSYDVKMKEKGDIPEGYSVSREKKERFSLILESASTNQTSMYLCASSYLLGLRQANSYDQYFGPGTRLTVT.

This clonotype was detected many times. V and J are TRBV6-1 and TRBJ1-2; TRBD1 matches 11 bases. The CDR3 spans 15 residues. Unmatched junction bases numbered 9, after V lost 6 bases and J lost 6 bases. Germline loops: CDR1 MNHNS, CDR2 SASEGT. The CDR3 sequence: CASSSRGQGVDGYTF. For the CDR3, the DNA is TGTGCCAGCAGCTCGAGGGGACAGGGGGTGGATGGCTACACCTTC.

In its sample, this clonotype was seen many times. CDR3: CASRTSGGSTGELFF. CDR3 nucleotides: TGTGCCAGCAGGACTAGCGGGGGCTCCACCGGGGAGCTGTTTTTT. The gene calls are TRBV6-1 and TRBJ2-2, with TRBD2 matching over 12 bases. V lost 6 bases to trimming and J lost 4 bases; unmatched junction nucleotides: 3. Germline V gene sequence: CDR1 MNHNS, CDR2 SASEGT. This CDR3 contains 15 residues.

This clonotype was seen repeatedly, ten times or more. The rearrangement links TRBV20-1 to TRBJ1-1, with 9 positions matching TRBD1. Looked up from germline, CDR1 is DFQATT and CDR2 is SNEGSKA (reference sequence). The CDR3 has 13 residues. Germline trimming cut 6 bases from V and 1 base from J; bases unmatched to any gene: 3. For the CDR3, the DNA is TGCAGTGCGAAACAGGGGGCGAACACTGAAGCTTTCTTT. Protein sequence: CSAKQGANTEAFF.

The chain recombines TRBV11-2 with TRBJ2-2; TRBD2 aligns across 7 bases. V shed 10 bases and J 1 base; nucleotides not matched to a gene: 9. The CDR3 loop spans 15 amino acids. The germline gives CDR1 SGHAT, CDR2 FQNNGV. CDR3 coding DNA: TGTGCCACCAACGTGGGGACTATGAACACCGGGGAGCTGTTTTTT. Its translation: CATNVGTMNTGELFF.

A single count supports this clonotype. One end of the junction varies from germline; a read error may be responsible. The chain is built from TRBV6-2 or TRBV6-3 and TRBJ1-2, with 8 positions matching TRBD1. Germline CDR1 is MNHEY and CDR2 is SVGEGT. The CDR3 covers 14 residues. CDR3 coding DNA: TGTGCCCGCAGCCATCAGGGGGCCCAGGATGGCTACACCTTC. Its protein is CARSHQGAQDGYTF.

This clonotype was recorded many times. The rearrangement links TRBV5-5 to TRBJ1-5; D not certain. Germline values: CDR1 SGHKS, CDR2 YYEKEE (reference sequence). The CDR3 totals 15 residues. V was cut by 4 bases and J by 4 bases, with 15 bases left in between. In DNA, the CDR3 is TGTGCCAGCAGCGAATTGGCAGGAAGAAATCAGCCCCAGCATTTT. Translated, it gives CASSELAGRNQPQHF.

Only a few counts were recorded for this clonotype. The chain joins TRBV19 to TRBJ2-7; D unclear. Germline V gene sequence: CDR1 LNHDA, CDR2 SQIVND (reference sequence). This CDR3 comprises 12 residues. V lost 3 bases, J lost 3 bases, and 6 bases lay in between. The DNA for the CDR3 is TGTGCCAGTAGTATGTTAGGCTACGAGCAGTACTTC. This encodes CASSMLGYEQYF.

Many counts were recorded for this clonotype. This rearrangement joins TRBV27 to TRBJ1-2, with D perhaps TRBD1 (5 bases). V lost 6 bases to trimming and J lost 4 bases, with 12 bases between them. This CDR3 comprises 13 residues. CDR1 is MNHEY and CDR2 is SMNVEV in the germline V gene (reference sequence). This CDR3 is CASRGVGPYGYTF. As DNA, the CDR3 is TGTGCCAGCAGGGGAGTGGGACCCTATGGCTACACCTTC.

This clonotype has a count of ten or more. This chain joins TRBV18 and TRBJ2-5; no clear D. The CDR3 spans 13 residues. CDR1 and CDR2 (germline): KGHSH, LQKENI. With 0 bases removed from V and 2 bases from J, the gap between germline ends came to 4 bases. Here the CDR3 DNA reads TGTGCCAGCTCACCACCTAGTCAAGAGACCCAGTACTTC. This sequence encodes CASSPPSQETQYF.

This clonotype showed up just a few times. One end of the junction varies from germline; a read error may be responsible. The rearrangement joins TRBV7-2 to TRBJ1-2, with TRBD1 as a possible D gene (6 bases). The CDR3 is 14 residues long. CDR1 is SGHTA, CDR2 FQGNSA, per germline. CDR3 nucleotide sequence: TGTGCCGGCAGGGAAGACAGGAGGTCGCATGGCTACACCTTC. Its protein is CAGREDRRSHGYTF. Complete variable domain (other parts from reference TRBV7-2 and TRBJ1-2): GAGVSQSPSNKVTEKGKDVELRCDPISGHTALYWYRQSLGQGLEFLIYFQGNSAPDKSGLPSDRFSAERTGGSVSTLTIQRTQQEDSAVYLCAGREDRRSHGYTFGSGTRLTVV.

V gene TRBV19 combines with J gene TRBJ1-1; the D gene is possibly TRBD1 (6 bases). The V gene lost 3 bases and the J gene lost 0 bases, with 20 bases spanning the gap. Germline V gene sequence: CDR1 LNHDA, CDR2 SQIVND (reference sequence). The CDR3 consists of 18 residues. CDR3 nucleotides: TGTGCCAGTAGTATCGGTGGGCTCACAGGGATCATGAACACTGAAGCTTTCTTT. It translates to CASSIGGLTGIMNTEAFF. The whole variable domain, filled in from reference TRBV19 and TRBJ1-1, reads DGGITQSPKYLFRKEGQNVTLSCEQNLNHDAMYWYRQDPGQGLRLIYYSQIVNDFQKGDIAEGYSVSREKKESFPLTVTSAQKNPTAFYLCASSIGGLTGIMNTEAFFGQGTRLTVV.

The table lists this clonotype with many counts. The CDR3 sequence: CASSTGPTYGYTF. As DNA, the CDR3 is TGTGCCAGCAGTACTGGACCGACCTATGGCTACACCTTC. The V call is TRBV12-3 or TRBV12-4, the J call TRBJ1-2; D unresolved. The CDR3 totals 13 residues. V was shortened by 5 bases and J by 4 bases, with 11 bases between the two germline ends.

A remark on this clonotype: Its ends do not fully match the called genes, so a read error is possible. The rearrangement uses TRBV2 and TRBJ2-2; 9 nucleotides align to TRBD2. From germline, CDR1 is SNHLY and CDR2 FYNNEI. The CDR3 has 16 residues. The chain's CDR3 is CASSDPSGANTGELLF. The CDR3 DNA follows: TGTGCCAGCAGTGATCCTAGCGGGGCGAACACCGGGGAGCTGCTTTTT.

This clonotype has a count of ten or more. This chain uses TRBV28 with TRBJ2-7; 11 bases agree with TRBD2. The junction had 14 bases not matched to a gene; V was cut back by 5 bases and J by 5 bases. The CDR3 is 17 residues long. Germline lookup yields CDR1 MDHEN and CDR2 SYDVKM. In nucleotides, the CDR3 is TGTGCCAGCAGTCGCCCCTTTACTAGCGGGGGTCGGAACGAGCAGTACTTC. Protein product: CASSRPFTSGGRNEQYF.

This clonotype was observed a few times. The V call is TRBV11-1, the J call TRBJ2-2; possible D gene TRBD1, 6 bases. CDR1 and CDR2 (germline): SGHAT, FQDESV (reference sequence). The CDR3 length is 16 residues. V was cut by 5 bases and J by 0 bases, with 13 bases left in between. CDR3 nucleotide sequence: TGTGCCAGCAGCGGGCCGGGGACAACGAACACCGGGGAGCTGTTTTTT. Amino acid sequence: CASSGPGTTNTGELFF. The full variable domain, rest sourced from reference TRBV11-1 and TRBJ2-2, is EAEVAQSPRYKITEKSQAVAFWCDPISGHATLYWYRQILGQGPELLVQFQDESVVDDSQLPKDRFSAERLKGVDSTLKIQPAELGDSAMYLCASSGPGTTNTGELFFGEGSRLTVL.